This T cell receptor beta chain emerged from a study of a mutant IDH1 vaccine in newly diagnosed glioma. The wider study: Most had both radiotherapy and temozolomide beforehand; others had only one.

Profiled with immunoSEQ multiplex PCR; TCRdb holds only in-frame clones, not every one. The sample yields 50,000 to 75,000 clones, about 88% seen once. Germline V lookup: CDR1 SNHLY, CDR2 FYNNEI. Trimming removed 7 bases from V and 2 bases from J; junction bases left unmatched: 5. The CDR3 runs to 13 residues. A remark on this clone: Antigen unknown.

Time point of the sample: week 5, during vaccination. Every single dose of the vaccine, 300 ug of mutant IDH1 20-mer peptide, came with topical imiquimod. Donors had new IDH1-mutant astrocytomas of WHO grade 3 or 4 (ATRX-lost). Sequencing used PBMCs, obtained from a glioma patient whose treatment included an IDH1 peptide vaccine. The source of this sequence is a woman between 50 and 59 years old with glioma. The chain uses TRBV2 and TRBJ2-7; 7 nucleotides line up with TRBD1. CDR3 bases: TGTGCCAGCACCCAAGGACAGGCCTACGAGCAGTACTTC. Translated, it gives CASTQGQAYEQYF. Full variable domain (remainder filled in from reference TRBV2 and TRBJ2-7): EPEVTQTPSHQVTQMGQEVILRCVPISNHLYFYWYRQILGQKVEFLVSFYNNEISEKSEIFDDQFSVERPDGSNFTLKIRSTKLEDSAMYFCASTQGQAYEQYFGPGTRLTVT.